One and the same sample provided the 30 T cell receptor beta chains below, sequenced in a study of shared clonotypes between healthy human individuals (dated by TCRdb to the early 2020s). CD8 naive samples were obtained by positive selection for CCR7 among CD45RO-negative cells, yielding a CD45RA+CCR7+ population from which TemRA cells were excluded. Library preparation used the immunoSEQ multiplex PCR assay. Drawn from immuneACCESS, this table holds only the in-frame rearrangements with V and J called that TCRdb kept. Clones are partly lost; checked studies trace under half to an unresolved V gene and leave the rest unexplained. This sample has 660,000 or so clones in its table, and 95% to 96% of those were observed once. The top ten clones comprise 0.11% of the sample. Sequences were obtained from naive CD8+ T cells sorted from blood. What the cell subset or site label conveys for this sample: CD45RA+CCR7+. The receptors come from a woman younger than 45 in good health.

V gene TRBV10-2 combines with J gene TRBJ2-7, with 7 nucleotides matching TRBD2. The CDR3 is 15 amino acids. V shed 3 bases, J shed 4 bases, and the junction held 9 bases outside the gene matches. Germline-derived CDR1 and CDR2 are WSHSY and SAAADI. The CDR3 loop is CASSEGGRAGYEQYF. The CDR3 DNA reads TGCGCCAGCAGTGAAGGTGGGAGGGCCGGGTACGAGCAGTACTTC.

V gene TRBV5-6 combines with J gene TRBJ1-6; no firm D call. Trimming shortened V by 2 bases and J by 6 bases, and 3 bases separated the two germline ends. The germline gives CDR1 SGHDT, CDR2 YYEEEE. The CDR3 runs to 12 residues. CDR3 DNA: TGTGCCAGCAGCTTTGGTAATTCACCCCTCCACTTT. Translation gives CASSFGNSPLHF.

The chain employs TRBV7-6 and TRBJ2-7, with D tentatively TRBD1 (6 bases). Germline CDR1 is SGHVS and CDR2 is FNYEAQ. The CDR3 length is 14 residues. V gave up 5 bases and J gave up 0 bases, with 11 bases separating them. The CDR3: CASSPTDSSYEQYF. Here the CDR3 DNA reads TGTGCCAGCAGCCCCACGGACAGCTCCTACGAGCAGTACTTC.

The J gene is TRBJ1-2, the V gene TRBV4-1; the match to TRBD1 covers 9 bases. The germline gives CDR1 MGHRA, CDR2 YSYEKL. This CDR3 is 15 amino acids long. V shed 5 bases, J shed 7 bases, and the junction held 11 bases outside the gene matches. The CDR3 loop reads CASSDRTGGLSGYTF. The CDR3 DNA reads TGCGCCAGCAGCGATCGCACAGGGGGCCTTTCTGGCTACACCTTC.

This chain links TRBV7-2 with TRBJ2-7, with D maybe TRBD2 (5 bases). Germline assignment: CDR1 SGHTA and CDR2 FQGNSA. The CDR3 consists of 14 residues. The V and J ends lost 7 bases and 2 bases respectively, with 15 bases between them. The CDR3 protein is CASTPGAATYEQYF. In DNA form, the CDR3 reads TGTGCCAGCACGCCTGGAGCGGCTACCTACGAGCAGTACTTC.

The chain links TRBV28 to TRBJ2-6; a weak D match, TRBD2 (5 bases). Germline CDR1 is MDHEN and CDR2 is SYDVKM. The CDR3 consists of 19 residues. V lost 6 bases and J 1 base, leaving 22 bases between the germline ends. Written as DNA, the CDR3 is TGTGCCAGCAGCGCCTCGCGGGTCTCCAAACAGTCTGGGGCCAACGTCCTGACTTTC. Translation: CASSASRVSKQSGANVLTF.

The chain recombines TRBV11-2 with TRBJ1-4; 7 bases are a match to TRBD1. Germline V lookup: CDR1 SGHAT, CDR2 FQNNGV. CDR3 length: 15 amino acids. After removal of 3 bases from V and 8 bases from J, the junction contained 9 bases not matched to a gene. In DNA form, the CDR3 reads TGTGCCAGCAGCTTTGGGACAGTCGGCGGGGAAAAACTGTTTTTT. Its translation: CASSFGTVGGEKLFF.

The gene calls are TRBV19 and TRBJ1-5; no clear D. V shed 0 bases and J shed 6 bases, with 12 bases lying between them. This CDR3 is 15 amino acids long. Germline V gene lookup returns CDR1 LNHDA and CDR2 SQIVND (reference sequence). The CDR3 spells CASSIDAGDRQPQHF. The DNA for the CDR3 is TGTGCCAGTAGTATAGATGCGGGTGATCGTCAGCCCCAGCATTTT. Drawing the rest from reference TRBV19 and TRBJ1-5, the complete variable domain is DGGITQSPKYLFRKEGQNVTLSCEQNLNHDAMYWYRQDPGQGLRLIYYSQIVNDFQKGDIAEGYSVSREKKESFPLTVTSAQKNPTAFYLCASSIDAGDRQPQHFGDGTRLSIL.

Details on this clone: The germline gene is not matched at one end of the junction; a read error may be the cause. The J gene is TRBJ1-1, the V gene TRBV13; D remains unclear. There are 10 residues in the CDR3. The germline V gene has CDR1 PRHDT and CDR2 FYEKMQ (reference sequence). The CDR3 loop is CASSPTPVTF. For the CDR3, the DNA is TGTGCCAGCAGCCCAACCCCTGTTACTTTT.

The chain joins TRBV7-9 to TRBJ1-1, with unresolved D. The CDR3 spans 14 residues. Germline V lookup: CDR1 SEHNR, CDR2 FQNEAQ (reference sequence). Trimming removed 2 bases from V and 0 bases from J, with 7 bases in between. The DNA for the CDR3 is TGTGCCAGCAGCTTATCCTCTTTGAACACTGAAGCTTTCTTT. It translates to CASSLSSLNTEAFF.

The J gene is TRBJ2-1, the V gene TRBV7-9, with D unresolved. Germline loops: CDR1 SEHNR, CDR2 FQNEAQ (reference sequence). The CDR3 contains 15 residues. Between the trimmed V and J ends, which lost 6 bases and 0 bases, there was a span of 12 bases. DNA of the CDR3: TGTGCCAGCAGGCCGTCCGGTCTCTCCTACAATGAGCAGTTCTTC. Its protein product is CASRPSGLSYNEQFF.

The V gene is TRBV7-9, the J gene TRBJ2-2; D not resolved. Trimming shortened V by 3 bases and J by 1 base, and 18 bases separated the two germline ends. This CDR3 is built from 18 residues. CDR1 and CDR2 from the germline V gene are SEHNR and FQNEAQ (reference sequence). The CDR3 protein is CASSLFPRVDGNTGELFF. The CDR3, as DNA: TGTGCCAGCAGCTTGTTCCCTCGAGTGGACGGGAACACCGGGGAGCTGTTTTTT.

This chain connects TRBV4-1 to TRBJ2-3; 7 bases line up with TRBD1. The germline gives CDR1 MGHRA, CDR2 YSYEKL. The CDR3 totals 14 residues. With 2 bases clipped from V and 4 bases from J, the junction kept 3 bases outside the gene matches. Here the CDR3 DNA reads TGCGCCAGCAGCCAAAGACAGGGCTCAGATACGCAGTATTTT. Its protein is CASSQRQGSDTQYF.

The chain employs TRBV28 and TRBJ2-7; D uncertain. Per the germline V gene, CDR1 is MDHEN and CDR2 is SYDVKM. The CDR3 totals 14 residues. Trimming left V 3 bases short and J 4 bases short, with 13 bases between. The CDR3 sequence is CASSLGSVGYEQYF. For the CDR3, the DNA is TGTGCCAGCAGTTTGGGTTCGGTTGGGTACGAGCAGTACTTC. Supplemented by reference TRBV28 and TRBJ2-7, the full variable domain reads DVKVTQSSRYLVKRTGEKVFLECVQDMDHENMFWYRQDPGLGLRLIYFSYDVKMKEKGDIPEGYSVSREKKERFSLILESASTNQTSMYLCASSLGSVGYEQYFGPGTRLTVT.

The chain couples TRBV27 to TRBJ1-1; 7 bases are shared with TRBD1. The germline V gene has CDR1 MNHEY and CDR2 SMNVEV (reference sequence). With V trimmed by 6 bases and J by 0 bases, 13 bases remained unmatched. This CDR3 spans 17 amino acids. CDR3 nucleotide sequence: TGTGCCAGCAGCCTGACGGGACAGACGTCCATGAACACTGAAGCTTTCTTT. This sequence encodes CASSLTGQTSMNTEAFF.

This chain connects TRBV28 to TRBJ2-1; 9 nucleotides align to TRBD2. Germline CDR1 reads MDHEN; CDR2 reads SYDVKM. V shed 8 bases and J 4 bases; nucleotides not matched to a gene: 6. The CDR3 has 14 residues. The CDR3 here is CASALAGRYNEQFF. CDR3 nucleotide sequence: TGTGCCAGCGCCCTAGCGGGGCGGTACAATGAGCAGTTCTTC.

The chain couples TRBV7-9 to TRBJ2-7; D ambiguous. Germline CDR1 reads SEHNR; CDR2 reads FQNEAQ (reference sequence). This CDR3 spans 16 amino acids. Trimming pared 7 bases from V and 4 bases from J, leaving 23 bases between. CDR3 amino acids: CASISSSGLETYEQYF. Here the CDR3 DNA reads TGTGCCAGCATCTCTTCGTCCGGCCTCGAGACGTACGAGCAGTACTTC.

V usage is TRBV29-1 and J usage is TRBJ2-1, with a possible D match to TRBD1 (5 bases). Looked up from germline, CDR1 is SQVTM and CDR2 is ANQGSEA. The CDR3 is 17 amino acids. Trimming took 2 bases from V and 7 from J, leaving 24 bases between them. For the CDR3, the DNA is TGCAGCGTTGAACTCATCCACCCGGACACCTCTCGGAATGAGCAGTTCTTC. Encoded protein: CSVELIHPDTSRNEQFF.

Regarding this clone: Other DNA sequences in the same sample also yield this CDR3. This rearrangement joins TRBV25-1 to TRBJ2-1; weak D call: TRBD1 (6 bases). The CDR3 covers 13 residues. The germline V and J ends were trimmed by 4 bases and 4 bases, with 8 bases remaining between them. Per the germline V gene, CDR1 is MGHDK and CDR2 is SYGVNS. In DNA form, the CDR3 reads TGTGCCAGCAGTGTCCAGGGGTACAATGAGCAGTTCTTC. Protein product: CASSVQGYNEQFF.

The table lists this clone with a count of one. This rearrangement joins TRBV27 to TRBJ2-5, with TRBD1 matching 9 bases. The DNA matches TRBJ2-7 better at its end, which makes the J call doubtful. Germline CDR1 MNHEY, CDR2 SMNVEV (reference sequence). The length of the CDR3 is 14 residues. Written as DNA, the CDR3 is TGTGCCAGCAGTATCCGGGACAGGGTGGACGAGCAGTACTTC. Its translation is CASSIRDRVDEQYF.

For this clone: Different DNA sequences within this sample yield the same CDR3. The chain joins TRBV30 to TRBJ2-1, with 8 bases identical to TRBD1. The germline V gene has CDR1 GTSNPN and CDR2 SVGIG (reference sequence). This CDR3 region has 14 residues. The junction had 5 bases not matched to a gene; V was cut back by 3 bases and J by 4 bases. The CDR3 DNA reads TGTGCCTGGAGCTCCGGACAGGGATACAATGAGCAGTTCTTC. This gives the protein CAWSSGQGYNEQFF.

V usage is TRBV28 and J usage is TRBJ2-1; D is unclear. The germline V gene has CDR1 MDHEN and CDR2 SYDVKM. V gave up 6 bases and J gave up 0 bases, with 18 bases separating them. The CDR3 is 17 residues long. The CDR3 sequence: CASSLPSWESSYNEQFF. The CDR3 DNA is TGTGCCAGCAGCCTCCCCTCCTGGGAAAGCTCCTACAATGAGCAGTTCTTC.

V gene TRBV4-2 combines with J gene TRBJ2-3; 11 bases are a match to TRBD2. Losses at the gene ends were 0 bases for V and 4 bases for J; bases not matched to a gene: 12. Germline V lookup: CDR1 LGHNA, CDR2 YNFKEQ. The CDR3 contains 19 residues. The CDR3 sequence is CASSQENLAGGSSADTQYF. The DNA of the CDR3 is TGTGCCAGCAGCCAAGAAAACCTAGCGGGAGGTAGTTCGGCAGATACGCAGTATTTT.

This rearrangement joins TRBV25-1 to TRBJ1-6; D is possibly TRBD1 (5 bases). The ends were cut back, 1 base at V and 7 bases at J, with 11 bases in the middle. The CDR3 sequence is 15 residues long. Germline V CDR1 and CDR2: MGHDK, SYGVNS. CDR3: CASSEWAGMNSPLHF. CDR3 bases: TGTGCCAGCAGTGAATGGGCAGGGATGAATTCACCCCTCCACTTT.

The chain is built from TRBV6-1 and TRBJ2-1, with D possibly matching TRBD1 (6 bases). V was shortened by 6 bases and J by 4 bases, with 16 bases between the two germline ends. CDR1 is MNHNS and CDR2 is SASEGT in the germline V gene. There are 15 residues in the CDR3. The CDR3, as DNA: TGTGCCAGCAGATCGACAGGTGATCCATACAATGAGCAGTTCTTC. Amino acid sequence: CASRSTGDPYNEQFF.

This rearrangement joins TRBV27 to TRBJ1-2; TRBD1 might be the D (6 bases). V lost 5 bases and J lost 0, with 16 bases in between. The CDR3 has 16 residues. Germline V gene data show CDR1 as MNHEY and CDR2 as SMNVEV (reference sequence). CDR3 nucleotides: TGTGCCAGCAGTCCCCACCGGACAGCTCCTAACTATGGCTACACCTTC. Translating it yields CASSPHRTAPNYGYTF.

The V call is TRBV27, the J call TRBJ2-2, with D uncertain. Germline V gene lookup returns CDR1 MNHEY and CDR2 SMNVEV (reference sequence). The germline V and J ends were trimmed by 6 bases and 0 bases, with 8 bases remaining between them. The CDR3 has 14 residues. CDR3 DNA sequence: TGTGCCAGCAGGGGAACTTCGAACACCGGGGAGCTGTTTTTT. Encoded protein: CASRGTSNTGELFF.

This chain uses TRBV28 with TRBJ1-2, with 8 nucleotides matching TRBD1. This CDR3 spans 13 amino acids. V trimming: 6 bases; J trimming: 3 bases; junction bases outside the gene matches: 3. Per the germline V gene, CDR1 is MDHEN and CDR2 is SYDVKM. CDR3 residues: CASSIQGDYGYTF. The CDR3 DNA reads as TGTGCCAGCAGCATACAGGGGGACTATGGCTACACCTTC.

The rearrangement uses TRBV28 and TRBJ2-7, with 8 nucleotides matching TRBD1. Germline V gene sequence: CDR1 MDHEN, CDR2 SYDVKM. V lost 5 bases to trimming and J lost 5 bases; unmatched junction nucleotides: 5. The CDR3 is 13 residues long. Here the CDR3 DNA reads TGTGCCAGCAGTCCGGGACAGGACGACGAGCAGTACTTC. Translated: CASSPGQDDEQYF.

The rearrangement links TRBV4-1 to TRBJ2-7, with D possibly matching TRBD2 (6 bases). The V end was cut by 1 base, the J end by 6 bases, with 22 bases between. Germline V gives CDR1 MGHRA, CDR2 YSYEKL. This CDR3 spans 17 amino acids. In DNA form, the CDR3 reads TGCGCCAGCAGCCAAGTAGCCGTCGGGAGCCCTACCCGCGAGCAGTACTTC. This sequence encodes CASSQVAVGSPTREQYF.